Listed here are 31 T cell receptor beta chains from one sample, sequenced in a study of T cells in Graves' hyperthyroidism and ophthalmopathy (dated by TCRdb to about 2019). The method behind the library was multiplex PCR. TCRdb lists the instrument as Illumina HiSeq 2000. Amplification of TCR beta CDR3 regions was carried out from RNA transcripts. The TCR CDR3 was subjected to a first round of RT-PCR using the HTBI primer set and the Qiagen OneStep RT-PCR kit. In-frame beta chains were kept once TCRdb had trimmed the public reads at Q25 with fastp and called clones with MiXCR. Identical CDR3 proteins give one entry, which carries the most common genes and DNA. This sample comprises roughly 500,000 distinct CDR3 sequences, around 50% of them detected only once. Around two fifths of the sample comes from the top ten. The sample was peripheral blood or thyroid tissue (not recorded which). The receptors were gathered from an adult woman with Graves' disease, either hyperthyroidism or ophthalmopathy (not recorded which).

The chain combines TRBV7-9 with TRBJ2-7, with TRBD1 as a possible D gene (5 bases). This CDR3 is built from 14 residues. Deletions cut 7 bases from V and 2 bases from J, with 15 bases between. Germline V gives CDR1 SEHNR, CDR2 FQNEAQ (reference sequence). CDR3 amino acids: CASTFNQGTYEQYF. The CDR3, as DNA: TGTGCCAGCACCTTTAATCAGGGTACCTACGAGCAGTACTTC.

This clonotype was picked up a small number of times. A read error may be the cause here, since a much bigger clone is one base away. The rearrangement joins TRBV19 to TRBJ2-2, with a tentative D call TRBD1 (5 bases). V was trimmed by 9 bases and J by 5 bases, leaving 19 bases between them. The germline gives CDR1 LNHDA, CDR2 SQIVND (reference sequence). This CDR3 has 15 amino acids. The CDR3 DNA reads TGTGCCAGCACAACCGAGACAGACTTAACCGGGGAGCTGTTTTTT. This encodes CASTTETDLTGELFF. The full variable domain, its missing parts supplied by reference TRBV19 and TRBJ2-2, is DGGITQSPKYLFRKEGQNVTLSCEQNLNHDAMYWYRQDPGQGLRLIYYSQIVNDFQKGDIAEGYSVSREKKESFPLTVTSAQKNPTAFYLCASTTETDLTGELFFGEGSRLTVL.

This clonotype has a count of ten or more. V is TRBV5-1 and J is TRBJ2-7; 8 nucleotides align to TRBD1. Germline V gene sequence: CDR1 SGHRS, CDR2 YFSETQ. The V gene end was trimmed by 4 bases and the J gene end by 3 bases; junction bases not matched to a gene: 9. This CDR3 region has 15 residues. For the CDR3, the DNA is TGCGCCAGCAGCCACAACAGGGGGGCGTTCTACGAGCAGTACTTC. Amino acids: CASSHNRGAFYEQYF.

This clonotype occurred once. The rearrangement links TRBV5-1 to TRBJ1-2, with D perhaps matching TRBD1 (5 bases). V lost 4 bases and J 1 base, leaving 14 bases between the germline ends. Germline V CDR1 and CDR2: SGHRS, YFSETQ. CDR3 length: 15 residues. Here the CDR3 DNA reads TGCGCCAGCAGCAGGGACGGTGGGTTTAACTATGGCTACACCTTC. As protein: CASSRDGGFNYGYTF.

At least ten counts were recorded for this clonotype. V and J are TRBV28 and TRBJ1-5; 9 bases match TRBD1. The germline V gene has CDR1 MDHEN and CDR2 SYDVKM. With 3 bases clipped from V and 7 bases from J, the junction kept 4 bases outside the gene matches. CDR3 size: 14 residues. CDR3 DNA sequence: TGTGCCAGCAGTTTCGACAGGGGGGACCAGCCCCAGCATTTT. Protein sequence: CASSFDRGDQPQHF.

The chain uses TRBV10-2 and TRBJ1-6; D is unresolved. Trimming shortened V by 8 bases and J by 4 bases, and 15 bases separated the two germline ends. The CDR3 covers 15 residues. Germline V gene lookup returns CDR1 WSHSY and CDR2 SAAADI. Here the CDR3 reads CASGKPRSYNSPLHF. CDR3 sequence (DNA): TGCGCCAGCGGAAAACCTCGCTCTTATAATTCACCCCTCCACTTT.

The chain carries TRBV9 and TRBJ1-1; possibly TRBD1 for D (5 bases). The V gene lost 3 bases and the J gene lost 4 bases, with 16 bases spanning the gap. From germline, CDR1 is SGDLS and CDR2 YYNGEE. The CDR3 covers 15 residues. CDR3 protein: CASSASRAGLTEAFF. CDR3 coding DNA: TGTGCCAGCAGCGCTAGCAGGGCGGGACTCACTGAAGCTTTCTTT.

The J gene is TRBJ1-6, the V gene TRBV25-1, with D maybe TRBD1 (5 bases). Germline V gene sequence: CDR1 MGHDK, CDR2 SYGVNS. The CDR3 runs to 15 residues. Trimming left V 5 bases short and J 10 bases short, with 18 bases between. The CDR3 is CASSLAHGQGSPLHF. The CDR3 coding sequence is TGTGCCAGCAGTTTAGCTCATGGACAAGGGTCACCCCTCCACTTT.

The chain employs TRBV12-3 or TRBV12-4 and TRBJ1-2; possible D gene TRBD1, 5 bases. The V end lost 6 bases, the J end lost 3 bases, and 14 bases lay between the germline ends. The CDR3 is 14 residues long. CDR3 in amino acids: CASSLAGGYYGYTF. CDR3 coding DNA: TGTGCCAGCAGCTTGGCCGGGGGGTACTATGGCTACACCTTC.

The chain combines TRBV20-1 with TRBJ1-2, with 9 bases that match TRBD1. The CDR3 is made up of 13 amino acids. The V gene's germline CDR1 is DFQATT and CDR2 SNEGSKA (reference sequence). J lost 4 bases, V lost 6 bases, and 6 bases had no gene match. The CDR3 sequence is CSADRTGVYGYTF. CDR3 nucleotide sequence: TGCAGTGCGGACCGGACAGGGGTCTATGGCTACACCTTC.

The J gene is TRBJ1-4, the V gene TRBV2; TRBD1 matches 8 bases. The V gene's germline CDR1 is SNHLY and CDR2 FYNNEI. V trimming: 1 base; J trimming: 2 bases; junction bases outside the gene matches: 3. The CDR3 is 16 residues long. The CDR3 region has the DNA TGTGCCAGCAGTGAAGGGCAGGGGGCTACTAATGAAAAACTGTTTTTT. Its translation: CASSEGQGATNEKLFF.

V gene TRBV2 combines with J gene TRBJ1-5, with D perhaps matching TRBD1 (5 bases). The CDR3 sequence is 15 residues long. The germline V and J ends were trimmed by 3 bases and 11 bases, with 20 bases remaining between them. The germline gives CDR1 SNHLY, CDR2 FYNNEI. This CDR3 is CASSDGTRVGKTQHF. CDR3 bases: TGTGCCAGCAGTGATGGGACCAGGGTTGGAAAGACCCAGCATTTT.

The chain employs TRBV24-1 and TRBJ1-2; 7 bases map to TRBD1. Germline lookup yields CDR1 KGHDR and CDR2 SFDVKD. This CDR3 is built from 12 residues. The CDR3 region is CARGTVNYGYTF. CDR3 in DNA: TGTGCTAGAGGGACAGTTAACTATGGCTACACCTTC.

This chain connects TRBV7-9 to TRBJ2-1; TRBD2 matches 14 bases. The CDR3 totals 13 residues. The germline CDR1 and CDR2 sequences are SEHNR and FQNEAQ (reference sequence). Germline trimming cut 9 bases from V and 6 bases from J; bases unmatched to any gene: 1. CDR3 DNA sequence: TGTGCCAGTGGACTAGCGGGAGGCAATGAGCAGTTCTTC. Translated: CASGLAGGNEQFF.

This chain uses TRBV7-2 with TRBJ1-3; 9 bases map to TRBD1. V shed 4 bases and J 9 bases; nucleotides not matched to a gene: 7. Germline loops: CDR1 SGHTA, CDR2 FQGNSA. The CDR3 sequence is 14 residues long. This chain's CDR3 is CASSSGTGSVTIYF. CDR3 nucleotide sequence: TGTGCCAGCAGCTCCGGGACAGGGTCCGTCACCATATATTTT.

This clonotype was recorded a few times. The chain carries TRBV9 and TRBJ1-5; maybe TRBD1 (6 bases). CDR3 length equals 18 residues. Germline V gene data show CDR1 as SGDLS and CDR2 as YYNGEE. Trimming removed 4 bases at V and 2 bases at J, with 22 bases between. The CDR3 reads CASSQTTGHLWGNQPQHF. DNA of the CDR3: TGTGCCAGCAGCCAAACAACGGGACACCTTTGGGGCAATCAGCCCCAGCATTTT. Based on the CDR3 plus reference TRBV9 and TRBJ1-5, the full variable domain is DSGVTQTPKHLITATGQRVTLRCSPRSGDLSVYWYQQSLDQGLQFLIQYYNGEERAKGNILERFSAQQFPDLHSELNLSSLELGDSALYFCASSQTTGHLWGNQPQHFGDGTRLSIL.

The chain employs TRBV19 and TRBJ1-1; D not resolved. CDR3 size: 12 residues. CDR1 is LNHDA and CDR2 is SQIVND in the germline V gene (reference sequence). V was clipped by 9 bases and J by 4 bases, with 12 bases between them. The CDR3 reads CASSLRITEAFF. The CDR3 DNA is TGTGCCAGCAGTTTAAGGATCACTGAAGCTTTCTTT.

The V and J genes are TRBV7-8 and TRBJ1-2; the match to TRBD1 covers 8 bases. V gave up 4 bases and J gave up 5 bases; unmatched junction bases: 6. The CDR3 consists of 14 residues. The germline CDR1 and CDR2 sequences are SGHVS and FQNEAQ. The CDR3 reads CASSSPDRGYGYTF. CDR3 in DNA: TGTGCCAGCAGCTCACCCGACAGGGGATATGGCTACACCTTC.

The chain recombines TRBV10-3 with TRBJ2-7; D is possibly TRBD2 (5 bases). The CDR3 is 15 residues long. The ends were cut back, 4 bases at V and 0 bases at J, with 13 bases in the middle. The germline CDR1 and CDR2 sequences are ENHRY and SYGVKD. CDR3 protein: CAISARAGSSYEQYF. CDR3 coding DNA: TGTGCCATCAGTGCTAGGGCGGGTAGCTCCTACGAGCAGTACTTC.

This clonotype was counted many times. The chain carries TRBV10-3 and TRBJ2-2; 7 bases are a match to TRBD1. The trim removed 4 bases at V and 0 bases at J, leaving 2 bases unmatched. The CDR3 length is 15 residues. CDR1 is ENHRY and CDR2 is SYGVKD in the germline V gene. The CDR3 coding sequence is TGTGCCATCAGTGCGCAGGGGGCGAACACCGGGGAGCTGTTTTTT. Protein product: CAISAQGANTGELFF.

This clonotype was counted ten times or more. CDR3 nucleotide sequence: TGCAGTGCTAACCCGACAGGCCTGAACACTGAAGCTTTCTTT. Protein product: CSANPTGLNTEAFF. This chain connects TRBV20-1 to TRBJ1-1, with a tentative D call TRBD1 (6 bases). Trimming shortened V by 4 bases and J by 0 bases, and 12 bases separated the two germline ends. The length of the CDR3 is 14 residues. The germline gives CDR1 DFQATT, CDR2 SNEGSKA (reference sequence).

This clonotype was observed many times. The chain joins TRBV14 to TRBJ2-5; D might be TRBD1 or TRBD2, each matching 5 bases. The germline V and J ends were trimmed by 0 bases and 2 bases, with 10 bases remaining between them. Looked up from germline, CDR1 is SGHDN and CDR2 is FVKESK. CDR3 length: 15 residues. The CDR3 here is CASSQDLWGQETQYF. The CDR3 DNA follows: TGTGCCAGCAGCCAAGATCTTTGGGGGCAAGAGACCCAGTACTTC.

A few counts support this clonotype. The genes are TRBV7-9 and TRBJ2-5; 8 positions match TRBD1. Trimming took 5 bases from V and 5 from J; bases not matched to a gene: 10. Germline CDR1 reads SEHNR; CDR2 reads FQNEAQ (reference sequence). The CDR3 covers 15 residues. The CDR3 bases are TGTGCCAGCAGCCCCATAGGACAGGGTGCCGAGACCCAGTACTTC. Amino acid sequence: CASSPIGQGAETQYF.

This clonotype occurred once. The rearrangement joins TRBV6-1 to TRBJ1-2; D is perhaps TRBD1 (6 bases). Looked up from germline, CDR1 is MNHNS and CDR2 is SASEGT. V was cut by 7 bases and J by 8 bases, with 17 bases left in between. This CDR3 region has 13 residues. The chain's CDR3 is CASTAGQLRGYTF. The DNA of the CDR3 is TGTGCCAGCACCGCCGGACAGTTGCGCGGCTACACCTTC.

CDR3 DNA sequence: TGTGCCAGCAGCTTGGGTGGTTTGGCTCACACCCGGCCTGAAGCTTTCTTT. This translates into CASSLGGLAHTRPEAFF. The genes are TRBV5-6 and TRBJ1-1; no reliable D call. The CDR3 is 17 residues long. The V gene's germline CDR1 is SGHDT and CDR2 YYEEEE. Trimming took 0 bases from V and 6 from J, leaving 21 bases between them.

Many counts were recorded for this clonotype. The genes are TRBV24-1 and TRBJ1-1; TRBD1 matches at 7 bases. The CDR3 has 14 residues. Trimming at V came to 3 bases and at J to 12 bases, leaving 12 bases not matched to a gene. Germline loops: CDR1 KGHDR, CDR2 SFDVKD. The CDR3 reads CATSDPRTGERSFF. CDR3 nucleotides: TGTGCCACCAGTGATCCTCGAACAGGGGAAAGGTCTTTCTTT.

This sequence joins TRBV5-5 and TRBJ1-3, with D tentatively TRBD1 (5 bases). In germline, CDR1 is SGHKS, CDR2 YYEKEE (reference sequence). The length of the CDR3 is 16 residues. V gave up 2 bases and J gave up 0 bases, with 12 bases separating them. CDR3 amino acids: CASSLDSSFSGNTIYF. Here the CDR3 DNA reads TGTGCCAGCAGCTTAGACAGTTCCTTCTCTGGAAACACCATATATTTT.

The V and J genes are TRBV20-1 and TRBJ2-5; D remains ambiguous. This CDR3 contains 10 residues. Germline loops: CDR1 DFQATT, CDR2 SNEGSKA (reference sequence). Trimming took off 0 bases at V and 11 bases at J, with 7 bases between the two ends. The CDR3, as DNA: TGCAGTGCTAGAGATTCAAGACAGTACTTC. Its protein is CSARDSRQYF.

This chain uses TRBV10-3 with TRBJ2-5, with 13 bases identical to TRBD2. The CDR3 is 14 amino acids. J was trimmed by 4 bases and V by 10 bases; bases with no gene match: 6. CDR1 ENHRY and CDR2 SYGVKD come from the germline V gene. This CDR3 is CATGLAGVAETQYF. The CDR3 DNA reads TGTGCCACAGGACTAGCGGGAGTTGCAGAGACCCAGTACTTC.

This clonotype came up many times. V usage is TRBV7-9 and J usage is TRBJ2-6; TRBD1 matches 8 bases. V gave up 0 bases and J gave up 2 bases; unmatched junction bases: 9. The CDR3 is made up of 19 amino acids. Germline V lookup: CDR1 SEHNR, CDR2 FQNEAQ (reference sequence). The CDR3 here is CASSLAPYRGKTGANVLTF. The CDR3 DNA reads TGTGCCAGCAGCTTAGCTCCGTACAGGGGGAAGACTGGGGCCAACGTCCTGACTTTC.

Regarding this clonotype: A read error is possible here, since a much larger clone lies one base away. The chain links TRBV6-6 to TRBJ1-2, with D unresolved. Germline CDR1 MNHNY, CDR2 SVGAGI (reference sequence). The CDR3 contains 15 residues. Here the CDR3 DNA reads TGTGCCGGCAGTTTTGGACGGCTCAGGAACTATGGCTACACCTTC. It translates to CAGSFGRLRNYGYTF.